This T cell receptor beta chain was profiled in a study of control samples from healthy donors and cancer patients. The assay was immunoSEQ multiplex PCR, and TCRdb's table has in-frame clones only and misses some. The sample includes 100,000 to 150,000 clones, around 93% seen only once; the top ten take 1.5% to 2%. The CDR3 is 14 amino acids. Germline V gene lookup returns CDR1 SGHDT and CDR2 YYEEEE. The trim removed 5 bases at V and 5 bases at J, leaving 7 bases unmatched. The sequenced sample was PBMCs. J is TRBJ1-1 and V is TRBV5-6; 9 bases match TRBD1. The sequence came from a man aged 45 to 65 with head and neck cancer. In DNA, the CDR3 is TGTGCCAGCAGGCCACAGGGGGCCAGGACTGAAGCTTTCTTT. This gives the protein CASRPQGARTEAFF.